The 13 T cell receptor beta chains in this list originate from one sample, sequenced in a study of T cell responses to AZD1222 COVID-19 vaccine. Libraries were prepared by immunoSEQ multiplex PCR; TCRdb keeps only in-frame clonotypes and omits some of them. The sample lists tens of thousands of clones, less than 85% occurring once. Sequenced here: peripheral blood, sampled 28 days after the second AZD1222 dose. The receptors stem from an adult who received the AZD1222 COVID-19 vaccine.

This rearrangement joins TRBV19 to TRBJ2-3, with TRBD2 as a possible D gene (6 bases). This CDR3 is built from 14 residues. Germline loops: CDR1 LNHDA, CDR2 SQIVND (reference sequence). Trimming cost V 3 bases and J 6 bases, with 13 bases left between them. The CDR3 nucleotides read TGTGCCAGTAGTATTCAGCGGGCACATGATACGCAGTATTTT. It translates to CASSIQRAHDTQYF.

This sequence joins TRBV5-5 and TRBJ2-5; D uncertain. The CDR3 runs 14 residues. V shed 0 bases and J shed 1 base, with 7 bases lying between them. Looked up from germline, CDR1 is SGHKS and CDR2 is YYEKEE (reference sequence). The CDR3 protein is CASSLVQIQETQYF. DNA of the CDR3: TGTGCCAGCAGCTTGGTACAGATCCAAGAGACCCAGTACTTC.

This clone came up once. The CDR3 DNA follows: TGTGCCAGCAGCTTCGGACAGGGCGACTATGGCTACACCTTC. Translated, it gives CASSFGQGDYGYTF. This chain connects TRBV9 to TRBJ1-2, with 8 positions matching TRBD1. The CDR3 is made up of 14 amino acids. Per the germline V gene, CDR1 is SGDLS and CDR2 is YYNGEE. V dropped 4 bases and J dropped 3; count of bases not matched to a gene: 5. Filled out from reference TRBV9 and TRBJ1-2, the complete variable domain reads DSGVTQTPKHLITATGQRVTLRCSPRSGDLSVYWYQQSLDQGLQFLIQYYNGEERAKGNILERFSAQQFPDLHSELNLSSLELGDSALYFCASSFGQGDYGYTFGSGTRLTVV.

The chain couples TRBV28 to TRBJ2-2; no definite D call. The CDR3 sequence is 14 residues long. Germline CDR1 MDHEN, CDR2 SYDVKM. V lost 6 bases and J 3 bases, leaving 11 bases between the germline ends. CDR3 DNA sequence: TGTGCCAGCAGAACGGGCGCGGACACCGGGGAGCTGTTTTTT. Protein sequence: CASRTGADTGELFF. The variable domain in full, with the rest retrieved from reference TRBV28 and TRBJ2-2, is DVKVTQSSRYLVKRTGEKVFLECVQDMDHENMFWYRQDPGLGLRLIYFSYDVKMKEKGDIPEGYSVSREKKERFSLILESASTNQTSMYLCASRTGADTGELFFGEGSRLTVL.

The chain couples TRBV28 to TRBJ1-2; no clear D gene. The length of the CDR3 is 12 residues. Trimming removed 2 bases from V and 4 bases from J, with 5 bases in between. Germline CDR1 MDHEN, CDR2 SYDVKM. The CDR3 nucleotides read TGTGCCAGCAGTTTAAGGGCCTATGGCTACACCTTC. Translated, it gives CASSLRAYGYTF.

This clone has only one observation. The chain is built from TRBV30 and TRBJ2-5, with TRBD2 as a possible D gene (6 bases). This CDR3 region has 13 residues. Germline values: CDR1 GTSNPN, CDR2 SVGIG (reference sequence). Trimming took 3 bases from V and 5 from J, leaving 13 bases between them. CDR3 region: CAWSQGTGETQYF. The CDR3 bases are TGTGCCTGGAGCCAAGGGACTGGGGAGACCCAGTACTTC.

The V gene is TRBV5-1, the J gene TRBJ1-4; tentative D call: TRBD1 (5 bases). CDR3 length: 14 residues. Trimming removed 2 bases at V and 3 bases at J, with 8 bases between. Germline CDR1 SGHRS, CDR2 YFSETQ. CDR3 in amino acids: CASSFGAANEKLFF. The CDR3 DNA sequence: TGCGCCAGCAGCTTCGGGGCGGCTAATGAAAAACTGTTTTTT.

This clone was seen only a few times. The sample has other DNA sequences that encode this CDR3 too. The chain uses TRBV27 and TRBJ1-1; no firm D call. This CDR3 contains 11 residues. Germline-derived CDR1 and CDR2 are MNHEY and SMNVEV (reference sequence). V lost 3 bases, J lost 5 bases, and 4 bases lay in between. In DNA, the CDR3 is TGTGCCAGCAGTTTTGGAACTGAAGCTTTCTTT. Its translation: CASSFGTEAFF.

This chain links TRBV7-9 with TRBJ2-1; D unresolved. Trimming pared 5 bases from V and 0 bases from J, leaving 11 bases between. The CDR3 spans 15 residues. Germline V CDR1 and CDR2: SEHNR, FQNEAQ (reference sequence). This CDR3 reads CASSAFGVSYNEQFF. The CDR3 DNA reads as TGTGCCAGCAGCGCCTTTGGGGTCTCCTACAATGAGCAGTTCTTC. Full variable domain (missing parts from reference TRBV7-9 and TRBJ2-1): DTGVSQNPRHKITKRGQNVTFRCDPISEHNRLYWYRQTLGQGPEFLTYFQNEAQLEKSRLLSDRFSAERPKGSFSTLEIQRTEQGDSAMYLCASSAFGVSYNEQFFGPGTRLTVL.

This clone occurred a few times. The CDR3 DNA follows: TGTGCCAGCAGCTTAGATGAGCGGGGTAACACCGGGGAGCAGTACTTC. Its translation is CASSLDERGNTGEQYF. V gene TRBV7-9 combines with J gene TRBJ2-7, with 7 bases matching TRBD2. This CDR3 has 16 residues. The germline V gene has CDR1 SEHNR and CDR2 FQNEAQ (reference sequence). The J segment lost 7 bases and the V segment lost 1 base, leaving 13 bases of the junction unmatched.

The V and J genes are TRBV27 and TRBJ1-6; the D is unclear. From germline, CDR1 is MNHEY and CDR2 SMNVEV (reference sequence). The ends were cut back, 5 bases at V and 10 bases at J, with 15 bases in the middle. The CDR3 has 14 amino acids. Here the CDR3 DNA reads TGTGCCAGCAGTGCCCGATCGCGGGCGTCACCCCTCCACTTT. Amino acids: CASSARSRASPLHF.

Here the CDR3 DNA reads TGTGCCAGTAGTTGGACGGGGTCTGGGGAAAAACTGTTTTTT. It specifies CASSWTGSGEKLFF. The chain has TRBV19 and TRBJ1-4; D is ambiguous. The CDR3 totals 14 residues. V lost 5 bases, J lost 8 bases, and 15 bases lay in between. Germline V gene sequence: CDR1 LNHDA, CDR2 SQIVND (reference sequence). The full variable domain, in which reference TRBV19 and TRBJ1-4 provide the parts outside the CDR3, is DGGITQSPKYLFRKEGQNVTLSCEQNLNHDAMYWYRQDPGQGLRLIYYSQIVNDFQKGDIAEGYSVSREKKESFPLTVTSAQKNPTAFYLCASSWTGSGEKLFFGSGTQLSVL.

The chain links TRBV4-1 to TRBJ2-1, with D possibly called TRBD1 or TRBD2 (6 bases each). Germline lookup yields CDR1 MGHRA and CDR2 YSYEKL. V was pared by 0 bases and J by 12 bases, with 12 bases between. This CDR3 region has 13 residues. CDR3 residues: CASSQERGASQFF. Written as DNA, the CDR3 is TGCGCCAGCAGCCAAGAGAGGGGGGCCTCGCAGTTCTTC.